The clone carrying this TCR beta chain appeared many times. What it recognizes is unknown. The CDR3 has 14 amino acids. Deletions cut 3 bases from V and 5 bases from J, with 13 bases between. TCRdb processed the 5' RACE reads anew with MiXCR; each CDR3 protein has one entry. The table has a few hundred thousand distinct CDR3 sequences, over 9.5% seen once. This sample is part of a study of CD8 T cells in ankylosing spondylitis. Study-wide results and caveats: Some of the motif variants had earlier been found in reactive arthritis patients' fluid and blood. A motif of 7 to 9 highly homologous TCR beta variants was seen as apparently characteristic of ankylosing spondylitis blood. From matched ankylosing spondylitis synovial fluid, disease-linked clones were reportedly recovered at significantly enriched levels.

The sequence was obtained from a male donor with ankylosing spondylitis or in good health (not recorded which). The V gene is TRBV12-3 or TRBV12-4, the J gene TRBJ1-1; D gene uncertain. Sequenced sample: blood, either unsorted or a sorted T cell fraction (not recorded which). The CDR3 DNA sequence: TGTGCCAGCAGTTTTTCCGCTTTCGGTACTGAAGCTTTCTTT. Amino acids: CASSFSAFGTEAFF.